This T cell receptor (beta chain) was captured by sequencing in a study of cytomegalovirus exposure and HLA in healthy donors. Trimming removed 10 bases from V and 6 bases from J; junction bases left unmatched: 11. This CDR3 is built from 14 residues. Germline-derived CDR1 and CDR2 are MDHEN and SYDVKM. Researchers ran the PCR with 60 Vbeta and 13 Jbeta primers. Sequenced by immunoSEQ multiplex PCR; TCRdb stores in-frame clones only, minus some. Of tens of thousands of clones detected, 35% to 50% appear once; the ten largest clones hold less than 2%. General study findings and limits: DRB1 had the most TCR associations and HLA-C the fewest, a later analysis found, with rates varying by HLA locus. In a later analysis, at a false discovery rate of 0.05, approximately 16,000 TCR beta sequences matched HLA alleles.

With respect to this clone: Its antigen is unidentified.

The specimen sequenced was PBMCs. The TCR comes from a woman between 50 and 59 years old in good health and CMV-seronegative. This chain joins TRBV28 and TRBJ1-5, with TRBD1 identical over 8 bases. In DNA form, the CDR3 reads TGTGCCACCAAACAGGGGGTTCTCGGTCAGCCCCAGCATTTT. It yields the protein CATKQGVLGQPQHF.